Below, 8 T cell receptor beta chains from the same sample are listed, as sequenced in a study of T-cell memory formation after mild COVID-19. TCRdb used MiXCR to reprocess the 5' RACE reads, holding one entry per CDR3 protein. Here the sample spans some 150,000 distinct CDR3 sequences, 11% to 15% being singletons. The sequencing sample was made of PBMCs or a T cell subset sorted from them (not recorded which). The receptors were gathered from an adult woman who had mild COVID-19 (a few samples of this study predate the infection). Cell type and time point are not known.

This chain links TRBV7-6 with TRBJ2-2, with D unresolved. V lost 3 bases to trimming and J lost 4 bases, with 9 bases between them. The CDR3 has 14 residues. The germline gives CDR1 SGHVS, CDR2 FNYEAQ. As DNA, the CDR3 is TGTGCCAGCAGCTTTGGAACGGGCACCGGGGAGCTGTTTTTT. Translating gives CASSFGTGTGELFF.

The V gene is TRBV7-6, the J gene TRBJ1-3, with D unresolved. Trimming shortened V by 2 bases and J by 3 bases, and 5 bases separated the two germline ends. The CDR3 loop spans 13 amino acids. Germline CDR1 reads SGHVS; CDR2 reads FNYEAQ. The CDR3 sequence is CASSLYDGNTIYF. For the CDR3, the DNA is TGTGCCAGCAGCTTATACGATGGAAACACCATATATTTT.

The chain has TRBV7-2 and TRBJ2-2; a possible D gene is TRBD2 (5 bases). The CDR3 is 17 amino acids. The germline V gene has CDR1 SGHTA and CDR2 FQGNSA. Trimming took off 5 bases at V and 3 bases at J, with 19 bases between the two ends. CDR3 bases: TGTGCCAGCAGCCCCTGGCCCAGCGGAGACTACACCGGGGAGCTGTTTTTT. Its translation: CASSPWPSGDYTGELFF.

This clonotype was counted many times. The junction does not match germline at one end; this may be a read error. The V gene is TRBV4-1, the J gene TRBJ1-1; D gene unclear. This CDR3 is built from 16 residues. Germline V lookup: CDR1 MGHRA, CDR2 YSYEKL. CDR3 bases: TGCGCCAGCAGCCAAGTGGGGAGAACAATGAAAACTGAAGCTTTCTTT. It is translated as CASSQVGRTMKTEAFF.

The chain joins TRBV4-2 to TRBJ2-7; TRBD2 aligns across 7 bases. The CDR3 is 15 amino acids. CDR1 is LGHNA and CDR2 is YNFKEQ in the germline V gene. With V trimmed by 5 bases and J by 0 bases, 7 bases remained unmatched. The CDR3 DNA is TGTGCCAGCAGCATGACTAGCTTTGGCTCCTACGAGCAGTACTTC. Translated, it gives CASSMTSFGSYEQYF.

The chain couples TRBV27 to TRBJ2-7; D is unresolved. Trimming left V 6 bases short and J 4 bases short, with 7 bases between. The CDR3 loop spans 11 amino acids. Germline-derived CDR1 and CDR2 are MNHEY and SMNVEV (reference sequence). The CDR3 DNA sequence: TGTGCCAGCAGATCCGGGTACGAGCAGTACTTC. As protein: CASRSGYEQYF.

This clonotype has just a few counts. This rearrangement joins TRBV10-3 to TRBJ2-2; possible D gene TRBD1, 5 bases. Trimming stripped 8 bases from V and 3 bases from J, with 10 bases between. CDR3 length: 13 residues. The V gene's germline CDR1 is ENHRY and CDR2 SYGVKD. The CDR3 DNA reads TGTGCCATCGGGGAAGGGGACACCGGGGAGCTGTTTTTT. It translates to CAIGEGDTGELFF.

The chain carries TRBV27 and TRBJ2-1; 7 bases are shared with TRBD1. The V gene's germline CDR1 is MNHEY and CDR2 SMNVEV (reference sequence). This CDR3 comprises 14 residues. V lost 6 bases to trimming and J lost 8 bases; unmatched junction nucleotides: 10. As DNA, the CDR3 is TGTGCCAGCAGCAAGACAGGGTTTATCGATGAGCAGTTCTTC. Amino acid sequence: CASSKTGFIDEQFF.